Shown below are 25 T cell receptor beta chains from a single sample sequenced in a study of T cells in localized non-small cell lung cancer. Sequenced by immunoSEQ multiplex PCR; TCRdb stores in-frame clones only, minus some. The table has roughly 13,000 clones, around 84% seen once. The input for sequencing was peripheral blood, taken before any cancer treatment. Receptor source: a male donor at least 60 years old with stage III lung adenocarcinoma.

Judged by abundance, this clone is large. The chain links TRBV21-1 to TRBJ2-5; the table's D call TRBD2 went unverified against the DNA. TRBV21-1 has pseudogene status. This CDR3 comprises 18 residues. The CDR3 region has the DNA TGTGCCAGCCCTTTACCGGCTAGCGGGGGGGCTCACCAAGAGACCCAGTACTTC. Its translation: CASPLPASGGAHQETQYF.

The J gene is TRBJ1-5, the V gene TRBV5-6; 9 nucleotides match TRBD1. V trimming: 3 bases; J trimming: 7 bases; junction bases outside the gene matches: 5. CDR1 is SGHDT, CDR2 YYEEEE, per germline. The CDR3 has 14 amino acids. CDR3 sequence: CASSSTGGRQPQHF. The CDR3 DNA sequence: TGTGCCAGCAGCTCAACAGGGGGCCGGCAGCCCCAGCATTTT.

The rearrangement links TRBV27 to TRBJ2-5; the D is unclear. Germline V lookup: CDR1 MNHEY, CDR2 SMNVEV (reference sequence). V was clipped by 1 base and J by 2 bases, with 11 bases between them. The CDR3 has 15 amino acids. The CDR3 loop is CASSLYGDGQETQYF. The CDR3 region has the DNA TGTGCCAGCAGTTTATATGGGGATGGACAAGAGACCCAGTACTTC.

The chain joins TRBV7-2 to TRBJ1-6; D possibly corresponds to TRBD1 (5 bases). Germline CDR1 reads SGHTA; CDR2 reads FQGNSA. This CDR3 is 14 amino acids long. V lost 8 bases, J lost 7 bases, and 15 bases lay in between. The DNA of the CDR3 is TGTGCCAGCCAGACCCAGGGAGGGAATTCACCCCTCCACTTT. Translating it yields CASQTQGGNSPLHF.

The chain combines TRBV27 with TRBJ2-7, with TRBD2 matching 13 bases. This CDR3 spans 14 amino acids. The junction had 2 bases not matched to a gene; V was cut back by 5 bases and J by 4 bases. Germline V gene lookup returns CDR1 MNHEY and CDR2 SMNVEV (reference sequence). DNA for the CDR3: TGTGCCAGCAGTGGACTAGCGGGAGCTTACGAGCAGTACTTC. This encodes CASSGLAGAYEQYF.

This chain links TRBV2 with TRBJ1-1, with D perhaps matching TRBD1 (6 bases). The germline gives CDR1 SNHLY, CDR2 FYNNEI. CDR3 size: 15 residues. Trimming shortened V by 4 bases and J by 0 bases, and 12 bases separated the two germline ends. The CDR3 sequence: CASSVDRPLNTEAFF. The CDR3 DNA follows: TGTGCCAGCAGTGTGGACAGACCTTTGAACACTGAAGCTTTCTTT.

The chain has TRBV18 and TRBJ1-1; D unresolved. There are 12 residues in the CDR3. The germline V gene has CDR1 KGHSH and CDR2 LQKENI. V gave up 2 bases and J gave up 4 bases, with 5 bases separating them. The CDR3, as DNA: TGTGCCAGCTCACCAGAGGGCACTGAAGCTTTCTTT. This sequence encodes CASSPEGTEAFF.

This clone has just a few counts. The DNA of the CDR3 is TGTGCCAGCAGCCCTTCGGGGGGTTTCATGGAGACCCAGTACTTC. It yields the protein CASSPSGGFMETQYF. The chain links TRBV11-2 to TRBJ2-5; 7 bases fit TRBD2. Germline V CDR1 and CDR2: SGHAT, FQNNGV. The CDR3 is 15 residues long. Trimming at V came to 5 bases and at J to 5 bases, leaving 11 bases not matched to a gene. The full variable domain, completed using reference TRBV11-2 and TRBJ2-5, is EAGVAQSPRYKIIEKRQSVAFWCNPISGHATLYWYQQILGQGPKLLIQFQNNGVVDDSQLPKDRFSAERLKGVDSTLKIQPAKLEDSAVYLCASSPSGGFMETQYFGPGTRLLVL.

J is TRBJ2-7 and V is TRBV6-1; perhaps TRBD2 as D (5 bases). CDR1 is MNHNS and CDR2 is SASEGT in the germline V gene. V lost 2 bases and J lost 3, with 11 bases in between. The CDR3 covers 14 residues. The CDR3 reads CASSERELGYEQYF. The CDR3 coding sequence is TGTGCCAGCAGTGAACGGGAACTTGGCTACGAGCAGTACTTC.

This chain joins TRBV4-2 and TRBJ1-4, with 7 bases identical to TRBD1. The CDR3 runs to 14 residues. Germline V gives CDR1 LGHNA, CDR2 YNFKEQ. The V and J ends lost 3 bases and 8 bases, in that order; junction bases with no gene match: 6. Here the CDR3 reads CASSQPGGDEKLFF. CDR3 bases: TGTGCCAGCAGCCAGCCAGGGGGGGACGAAAAACTGTTTTTT.

The V and J genes are TRBV7-9 and TRBJ1-2; 10 bases line up with TRBD1. Germline CDR1 reads SEHNR; CDR2 reads FQNEAQ (reference sequence). V dropped 11 bases and J dropped 3; count of bases not matched to a gene: 6. The CDR3 consists of 13 residues. CDR3 nucleotide sequence: TGTGCCGCTACCGGGACAGGGGACTATGGCTACACCTTC. This sequence encodes CAATGTGDYGYTF.

This clone was observed once. The rearrangement uses TRBV6-1 and TRBJ2-1; D unclear. V lost 5 bases and J lost 2, with 4 bases in between. The CDR3 covers 12 residues. Germline V gene data show CDR1 as MNHNS and CDR2 as SASEGT. CDR3 DNA sequence: TGTGCCAGCAGTCCCCCCTACAATGAGCAGTTCTTC. Translating it yields CASSPPYNEQFF.

The chain couples TRBV5-2 to TRBJ2-2; the D call of TRBD1 is as the table states it, not checked on the DNA. TRBV5-2 is tagged as a pseudogene. This CDR3 spans 12 amino acids. The CDR3 spells CASSLGRGELFF. CDR3 coding DNA: TGTGCCAGCAGCTTGGGCAGAGGGGAGCTGTTTTTT.

The V gene is TRBV4-1, the J gene TRBJ1-5; no definite D call. V was trimmed by 0 bases and J by 0 bases, leaving 9 bases between them. The CDR3 is 16 amino acids. Germline-derived CDR1 and CDR2 are MGHRA and YSYEKL. The CDR3 is CASSQEQTHSNQPQHF. DNA for the CDR3: TGCGCCAGCAGCCAAGAACAGACCCATAGCAATCAGCCCCAGCATTTT.

The rearrangement joins TRBV5-1 to TRBJ2-7, with D unresolved. Trimming took off 3 bases at V and 6 bases at J, with 7 bases between the two ends. The CDR3 is made up of 11 amino acids. The germline gives CDR1 SGHRS, CDR2 YFSETQ. In DNA, the CDR3 is TGCGCCAGCAGCTCGGCCCTCGAGCAGTACTTC. Its protein is CASSSALEQYF.

This sequence joins TRBV4-1 and TRBJ1-1; a possible D gene is TRBD1 (5 bases). Germline V gene data show CDR1 as MGHRA and CDR2 as YSYEKL. This CDR3 has 14 amino acids. The V gene lost 4 bases and the J gene lost 9 bases, with 18 bases spanning the gap. Here the CDR3 DNA reads TGCGCCAGCAGCCCCTGGGGGGAAAGGGTCAAAGCTTTCTTT. This gives the protein CASSPWGERVKAFF.

This chain uses TRBV2 with TRBJ1-2; D might be TRBD1 (5 bases). The CDR3 runs 12 residues. CDR1 is SNHLY and CDR2 is FYNNEI in the germline V gene. The V and J ends lost 6 bases and 3 bases respectively, with 8 bases between them. The CDR3 DNA sequence: TGTGCCAGCAGGGGGGGGGACTATGGCTACACCTTC. It translates to CASRGGDYGYTF.

V gene TRBV4-2 combines with J gene TRBJ2-5; D is perhaps TRBD2 (7 bases). Germline V gene sequence: CDR1 LGHNA, CDR2 YNFKEQ. Trimming removed 0 bases at V and 7 bases at J, with 15 bases between. CDR3 length equals 15 residues. As DNA, the CDR3 is TGTGCCAGCAGCCAAGAGGGGGGGCTTTTAGGGACCCAGTACTTC. This sequence encodes CASSQEGGLLGTQYF.

The chain combines TRBV6-6 with TRBJ1-4; possibly TRBD1 for D (6 bases). Trimming took 6 bases from V and 2 from J, leaving 10 bases between them. Germline assignment: CDR1 MNHNY and CDR2 SVGAGI (reference sequence). This CDR3 region has 14 residues. CDR3 nucleotide sequence: TGTGCCAGCAGCGACAGGACGACTAATGAAAAACTGTTTTTT. This codes for CASSDRTTNEKLFF.

This clone has more than one count but fewer than ten. The rearrangement joins TRBV7-2 to TRBJ2-1; D not certain. V shed 0 bases and J shed 9 bases, with 9 bases lying between them. The germline V gene encodes CDR1 SGHTA and CDR2 FQGNSA. The CDR3 has 13 amino acids. The chain's CDR3 is CASSLAARAEQFF. DNA of the CDR3: TGTGCCAGCAGCTTAGCTGCTCGCGCTGAGCAGTTCTTC.

The chain combines TRBV18 with TRBJ2-3; D possibly corresponds to TRBD1 (7 bases). This CDR3 has 16 amino acids. V lost 3 bases and J lost 0, with 13 bases in between. Germline lookup yields CDR1 KGHSH and CDR2 LQKENI. Here the CDR3 DNA reads TGTGCCAGCTCACCGTTGACAGGGACTAGCACAGATACGCAGTATTTT. It specifies CASSPLTGTSTDTQYF.

The chain combines TRBV7-8 with TRBJ2-7; TRBD2 matches at 12 bases. Losses at the gene ends were 5 bases for V and 0 bases for J; bases not matched to a gene: 5. Germline CDR1 is SGHVS and CDR2 is FQNEAQ. This CDR3 comprises 16 residues. The CDR3 region is CASSPSGRASSYEQYF. The CDR3 nucleotides read TGTGCCAGCAGCCCTAGCGGGAGGGCCAGCTCCTACGAGCAGTACTTC.

The V call is TRBV5-4, the J call TRBJ2-7, with D hard to call. Germline V gives CDR1 SGHNT, CDR2 YYREEE (reference sequence). V dropped 0 bases and J dropped 2 bases, with 9 bases sitting between them. The CDR3 covers 14 residues. The CDR3 region is CASSLGVGTYEQYF. CDR3 sequence (DNA): TGTGCCAGCAGCTTGGGGGTCGGAACCTACGAGCAGTACTTC.

The gene calls are TRBV7-2 and TRBJ2-1, with 11 bases identical to TRBD2. This CDR3 is built from 18 residues. CDR1 is SGHTA, CDR2 FQGNSA, per germline. Trimming cost V 5 bases and J 4 bases; bases outside gene matches: 13. This CDR3 reads CASSRLAGGAGGYNEQFF. CDR3 DNA: TGTGCCAGCAGCCGCCTAGCGGGGGGCGCCGGGGGTTACAATGAGCAGTTCTTC.

The chain is built from TRBV6-4 and TRBJ2-7; TRBD1 or TRBD2 may be the D gene (7 bases each). The germline V gene encodes CDR1 MRHNA and CDR2 SNTAGT. Trimming took off 5 bases at V and 3 bases at J, with 11 bases between the two ends. The CDR3 loop spans 13 amino acids. CDR3 sequence: CASSTGEGYEQYF. In DNA form, the CDR3 reads TGTGCCAGCAGTACAGGGGAGGGCTACGAGCAGTACTTC.